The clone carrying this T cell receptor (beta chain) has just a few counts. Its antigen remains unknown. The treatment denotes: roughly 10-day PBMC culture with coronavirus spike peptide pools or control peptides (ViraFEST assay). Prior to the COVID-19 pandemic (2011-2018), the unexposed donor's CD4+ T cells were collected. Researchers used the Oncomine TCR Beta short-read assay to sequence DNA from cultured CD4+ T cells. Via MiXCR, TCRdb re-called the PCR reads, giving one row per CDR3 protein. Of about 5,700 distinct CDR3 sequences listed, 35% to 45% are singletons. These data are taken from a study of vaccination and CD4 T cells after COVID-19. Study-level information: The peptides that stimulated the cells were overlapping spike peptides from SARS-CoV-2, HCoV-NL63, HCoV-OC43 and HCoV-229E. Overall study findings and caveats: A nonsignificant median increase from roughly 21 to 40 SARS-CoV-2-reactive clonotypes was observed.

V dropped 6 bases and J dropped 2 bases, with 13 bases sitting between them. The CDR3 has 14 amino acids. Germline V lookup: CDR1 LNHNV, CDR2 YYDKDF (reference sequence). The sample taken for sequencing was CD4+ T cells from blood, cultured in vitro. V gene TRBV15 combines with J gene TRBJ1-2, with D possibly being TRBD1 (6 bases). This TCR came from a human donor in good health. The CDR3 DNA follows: TGTGCCACCAGGGCGGGGGGCTCGAACTATGGCTACACCTTC. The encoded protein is CATRAGGSNYGYTF.